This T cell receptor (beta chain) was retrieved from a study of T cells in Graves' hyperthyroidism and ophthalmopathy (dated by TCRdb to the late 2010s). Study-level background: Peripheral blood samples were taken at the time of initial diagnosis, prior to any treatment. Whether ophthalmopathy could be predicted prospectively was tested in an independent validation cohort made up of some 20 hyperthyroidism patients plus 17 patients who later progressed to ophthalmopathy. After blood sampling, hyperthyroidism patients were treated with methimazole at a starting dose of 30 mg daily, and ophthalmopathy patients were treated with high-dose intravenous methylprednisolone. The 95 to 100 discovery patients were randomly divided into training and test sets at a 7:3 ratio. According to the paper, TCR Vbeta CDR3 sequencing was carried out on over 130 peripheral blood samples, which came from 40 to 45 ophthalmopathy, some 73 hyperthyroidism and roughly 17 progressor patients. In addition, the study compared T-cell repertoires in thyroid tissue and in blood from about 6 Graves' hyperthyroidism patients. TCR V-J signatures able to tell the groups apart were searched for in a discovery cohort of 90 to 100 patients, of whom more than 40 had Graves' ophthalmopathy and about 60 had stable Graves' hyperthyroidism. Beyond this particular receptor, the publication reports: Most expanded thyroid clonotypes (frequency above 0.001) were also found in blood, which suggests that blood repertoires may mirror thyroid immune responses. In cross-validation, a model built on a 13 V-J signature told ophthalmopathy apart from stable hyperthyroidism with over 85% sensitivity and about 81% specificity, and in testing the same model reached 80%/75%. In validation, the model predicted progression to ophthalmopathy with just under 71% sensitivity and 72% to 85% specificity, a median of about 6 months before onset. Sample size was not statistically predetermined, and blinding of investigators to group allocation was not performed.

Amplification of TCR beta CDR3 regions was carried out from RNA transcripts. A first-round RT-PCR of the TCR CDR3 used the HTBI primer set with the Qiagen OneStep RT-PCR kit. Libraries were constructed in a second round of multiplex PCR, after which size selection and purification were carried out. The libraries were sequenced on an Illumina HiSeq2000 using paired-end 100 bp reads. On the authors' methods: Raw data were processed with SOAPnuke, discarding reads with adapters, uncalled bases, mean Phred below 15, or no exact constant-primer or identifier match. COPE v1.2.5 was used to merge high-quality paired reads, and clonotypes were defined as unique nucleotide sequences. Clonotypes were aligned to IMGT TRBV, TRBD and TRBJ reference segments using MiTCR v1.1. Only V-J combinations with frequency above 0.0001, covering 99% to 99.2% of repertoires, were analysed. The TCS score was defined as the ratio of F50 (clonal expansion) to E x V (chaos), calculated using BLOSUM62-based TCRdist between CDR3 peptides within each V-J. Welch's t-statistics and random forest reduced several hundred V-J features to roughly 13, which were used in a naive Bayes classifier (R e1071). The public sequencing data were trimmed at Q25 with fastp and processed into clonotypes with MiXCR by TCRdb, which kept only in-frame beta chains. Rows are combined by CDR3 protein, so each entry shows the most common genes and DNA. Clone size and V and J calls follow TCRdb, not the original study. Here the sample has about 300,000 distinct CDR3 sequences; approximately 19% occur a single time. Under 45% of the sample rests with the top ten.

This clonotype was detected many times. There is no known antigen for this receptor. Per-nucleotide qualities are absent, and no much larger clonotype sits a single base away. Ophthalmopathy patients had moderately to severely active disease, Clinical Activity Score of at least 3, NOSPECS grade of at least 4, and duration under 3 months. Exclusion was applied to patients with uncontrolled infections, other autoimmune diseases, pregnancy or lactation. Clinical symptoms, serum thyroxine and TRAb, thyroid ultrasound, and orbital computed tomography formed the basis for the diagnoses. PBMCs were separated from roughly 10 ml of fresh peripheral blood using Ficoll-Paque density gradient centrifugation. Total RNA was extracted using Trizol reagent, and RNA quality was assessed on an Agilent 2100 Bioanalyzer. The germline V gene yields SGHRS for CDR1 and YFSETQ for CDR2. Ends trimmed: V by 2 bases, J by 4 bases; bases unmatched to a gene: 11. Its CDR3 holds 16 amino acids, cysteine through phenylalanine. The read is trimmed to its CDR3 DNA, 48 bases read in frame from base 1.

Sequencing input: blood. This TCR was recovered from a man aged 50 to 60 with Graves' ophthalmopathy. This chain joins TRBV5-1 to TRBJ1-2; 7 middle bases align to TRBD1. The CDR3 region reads CASSFGQAGWSYGYTF. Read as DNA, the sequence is TGCGCCAGCAGCTTCGGACAGGCCGGTTGGTCCTATGGCTACACCTTC.